The next 9 T cell receptor beta chains were all read from a single sample in a study of blood T cell repertoires in COVID-19. The assay was immunoSEQ multiplex PCR, and TCRdb's table has in-frame clones only and misses some. Of 290,000 or so clones listed, approximately 85% are singletons. The sequenced sample consisted of peripheral blood. The receptors derive from a man over 45 with active or convalescent COVID-19.

V gene TRBV6-5 combines with J gene TRBJ2-7, with TRBD1 identical over 10 bases. The CDR3 is 14 amino acids. The V gene end was trimmed by 2 bases and the J gene end by 3 bases; junction bases not matched to a gene: 1. The germline gives CDR1 MNHEY, CDR2 SVGAGI. CDR3 DNA sequence: TGTGCCAGCAGTTACGGACAGGGGGTCTACGAGCAGTACTTC. It encodes CASSYGQGVYEQYF.

In its sample, this clone was seen many times. The V call is TRBV10-3, the J call TRBJ1-1; no definite D call. The CDR3 length is 16 residues. Trimming left V 2 bases short and J 0 bases short, with 13 bases between. In germline, CDR1 is ENHRY, CDR2 SYGVKD. CDR3 residues: CAISEGSPGMNTEAFF. DNA of the CDR3: TGTGCCATCAGTGAGGGAAGCCCAGGTATGAACACTGAAGCTTTCTTT.

The chain recombines TRBV2 with TRBJ2-3; 12 bases agree with TRBD2. The germline V gene has CDR1 SNHLY and CDR2 FYNNEI. CDR3 length equals 15 residues. V lost 7 bases and J lost 6; bases outside the gene matches: 8. The DNA for the CDR3 is TGTGCCAGCAAACCCGGACTAGCGGGATATGATACGCAGTATTTT. Translating it yields CASKPGLAGYDTQYF. The complete variable domain, with remaining parts taken from reference TRBV2 and TRBJ2-3, reads EPEVTQTPSHQVTQMGQEVILRCVPISNHLYFYWYRQILGQKVEFLVSFYNNEISEKSEIFDDQFSVERPDGSNFTLKIRSTKLEDSAMYFCASKPGLAGYDTQYFGPGTRLTVL.

J is TRBJ2-3 and V is TRBV2; the match to TRBD2 covers 7 bases. The CDR3 has 12 amino acids. Trimming cost V 9 bases and J 6 bases; bases outside gene matches: 6. Germline-derived CDR1 and CDR2 are SNHLY and FYNNEI. DNA of the CDR3: TGTGCCAGGGGACTACGGAGGGATACGCAGTATTTT. It codes for CARGLRRDTQYF.

This chain links TRBV19 with TRBJ2-2, with D possibly TRBD1 on 6 matching bases. Germline V gene data show CDR1 as LNHDA and CDR2 as SQIVND (reference sequence). Trimming stripped 6 bases from V and 6 bases from J, with 17 bases between. The CDR3 contains 15 residues. The CDR3 DNA reads as TGTGCCAGTAGGTCCGGGACACAGGACGCCGGGGAGCTGTTTTTT. Translated: CASRSGTQDAGELFF. The whole variable domain, filled in from reference TRBV19 and TRBJ2-2, reads DGGITQSPKYLFRKEGQNVTLSCEQNLNHDAMYWYRQDPGQGLRLIYYSQIVNDFQKGDIAEGYSVSREKKESFPLTVTSAQKNPTAFYLCASRSGTQDAGELFFGEGSRLTVL.

The chain couples TRBV2 to TRBJ1-2; TRBD1 matches at 8 bases. V trimming: 8 bases; J trimming: 3 bases; junction bases outside the gene matches: 5. Germline V gene data show CDR1 as SNHLY and CDR2 as FYNNEI. CDR3 length: 13 residues. This CDR3 reads CASGTGRDYGYTF. CDR3 nucleotides: TGTGCCAGCGGGACAGGTCGAGACTATGGCTACACCTTC.

This clone was recorded at least ten times. This CDR3 is CSVVGIGREYEQYF. Here the CDR3 DNA reads TGCAGCGTTGTCGGTATCGGCAGGGAATACGAGCAGTACTTC. The chain is built from TRBV29-1 and TRBJ2-7; possibly TRBD1 for D (5 bases). The CDR3 has 14 residues. V dropped 4 bases and J dropped 4 bases, with 17 bases sitting between them. The germline V gene has CDR1 SQVTM and CDR2 ANQGSEA.

This clone showed up just a few times. The chain combines TRBV5-1 with TRBJ2-7, with D possibly TRBD2 on 5 matching bases. V was shortened by 4 bases and J by 2 bases, with 19 bases between the two germline ends. Per germline, CDR1 SGHRS and CDR2 YFSETQ. This CDR3 spans 16 amino acids. CDR3 loop: CASSPGIRLAAYEQYF. Here the CDR3 DNA reads TGCGCCAGCAGCCCGGGGATCCGGCTAGCCGCCTACGAGCAGTACTTC.

The chain joins TRBV19 to TRBJ1-4, with 7 bases identical to TRBD1. V lost 6 bases to trimming and J lost 8 bases; unmatched junction nucleotides: 6. This CDR3 comprises 13 residues. Germline loops: CDR1 LNHDA, CDR2 SQIVND (reference sequence). The CDR3 DNA reads TGTGCCAGTAGGGGTACAGGGGAAGAAAAACTGTTTTTT. Its translation: CASRGTGEEKLFF.